What follows is one T cell receptor (beta chain) and its context. The antigen this receptor binds is unknown. The sample holds no much larger clone one base away, and base qualities are not on file. CD8 naive samples consisted of CD45RO-negative cells that were positively selected for CCR7, yielding a CD45RA+CCR7+ population without TemRA cells. The donors were healthy, HIV-negative adults with no recently reported acute infections or vaccinations. Only Caucasian adults living in Nashville, Tennessee, USA were represented among the donors. Blood was obtained by leukapheresis, after which PBMCs were separated by Ficoll-Histopaque density gradient centrifugation and cryopreserved in liquid nitrogen vapor phase. Purity and quantity of every magnetically sorted T cell population were checked by analytical flow cytometry. Genomic DNA was isolated from every sorted fraction and measured by UV absorbance on a Nanodrop 2000c.

This entry comes from a study of shared clonotypes between healthy human individuals (dated by TCRdb to about 2020). With regard to the full study: The cohort comprised two women and a few men aged 18 to 49 years. For each donor, CD4 naive and CD4 memory were each run on three plates, CD8 naive on two plates, and CD8 memory on one plate. To estimate repertoire size and how much clonotype sharing occurs between individuals, the study deeply sequenced the blood TCR repertoires of five healthy adults. To increase sequencing depth and limit assay-specific biases, TCR repertoire library preparation and sequencing were carried out by different laboratories using diverse techniques. Each donor's leukapheresis produced roughly between roughly 0.85 and 9.5 billion PBMCs.

CDR3 length: 14 amino acids, cysteine to phenylalanine. Only the CDR3 portion is preserved as DNA: 42 bases, with reading frame beginning at the first base. From a lookup of the germline V gene, CDR1 and CDR2 are MGHRA and YSYEKL. Cut back by 0 bases and 4 bases, the V and J ends lie 9 bases apart. Study-level results and caveats: Because the study included a small number of donors, the genetic and exposure-history diversity represented was limited. Larger estimated clonotype richness was generally found for naive subsets than for memory subsets. Clonotypes shared by all four sorted-subset donors showed higher generation probabilities than non-shared clonotypes. Pairwise subsampling indicated that sequencing depth was expected to affect the degree of clonotype sharing among donors. Even with the large sequencing depth, rarefaction of the sorted-subset datasets indicated that sequencing was incomplete. Sharing across a few donors was observed for about 4.8% of naive CD4, less than 4% of naive CD8, about 2.3% of memory CD4, and around 0.4% of memory CD8 clonotypes. Sampling was restricted to blood, and TCR repertoires in tissues likely differ from the TCR repertoires found in blood.

Using the deep immunoSEQ assay, TCR CDR3 regions were amplified from genomic DNA by multiplex PCR. For each cell subset, the extracted genomic DNA was distributed evenly across all wells of several immunoSEQ 96-well plates, and each plate served as one replicate. For sorted subsets, approximately 210 ng of genomic DNA, equivalent to about 30,000 T cell genomes, went into each replicate PCR. The purified libraries were quantified using a Qubit 3.0 fluorometer, sized with a Bioanalyzer 2100, and then quantified again using the KAPA Library Quantification kit. Each immunoSEQ 96-well plate was sequenced on its own single-read 150-cycle Illumina NextSeq 550 flow cell. On the authors' methods: The immunoSEQ output contained only junctional sequences without quality scores, so filtering could not match that applied to full-length reads. To assign V/J genes and CDR3, sequences were annotated against IMGT germline references using PyIR, a Python wrapper for IgBLAST v1.9. Reads were filtered out if the reads had weak V/J assignments (E-value above 1e-6), no CDR3, stop codons, out-of-frame junctions, or ambiguous translated residues. V3J clonotypes were defined by identical inferred V gene, J gene, and CDR3 amino acid sequence. The percentage overlap between two repertoires was calculated by dividing the number of shared unique clonotypes by the size of the smaller repertoire. Repertoire richness was assessed with RTK rarefaction, the Chao1 estimator, and Recon v2.1 estimates of unobserved clonotypes. Generation probabilities were computed with OLGA for all TCRbeta clonotypes obtained by the gDNA method from a few donors. In TCRdb, the immuneACCESS table is reduced to in-frame sequences with V and J assigned. These tables do not hold every clone; where another copy was compared, an unresolved V gene accounts for under half, and the others remain unexplained. That table gives V, J and clone size, and the DNA gave D and trimming. The sample profile shows some 2 million clones; around 96% of them were found once. The ten largest account for more than 0.95% of the sample.

The chain joins TRBV4-1 to TRBJ2-5; no D gene can be assigned with confidence. The source of this sequence is a man between 18 and 35 years old in good health. Sequenced: naive CD8+ T cells sorted from blood. The cell subset or site label here, explained by the study, means: CD45RA+CCR7+. The nucleotide sequence reads TGCGCCAGCAGCCAAGAAAGTGGGCGAGAGACCCAGTACTTC. Protein translation: CASSQESGRETQYF.